This T cell receptor beta chain originates from a study of Ad26.COV2.S vaccination and SARS-CoV-2 variants. Noted treatment: 15 to 20 received Ad26.COV2.S at low or high dose, single or two shots; roughly 5 received placebo; per-sample allocation not given. The samples date from day 63 after the first vaccine or placebo injection. Trimming left V 5 bases short and J 4 bases short, with 11 bases between. Germline V lookup: CDR1 SGHTA, CDR2 FQGNSA. This CDR3 region has 14 residues. Measured with immunoSEQ multiplex PCR; TCRdb has only the in-frame clones, and not every one. This repertoire shows hundreds of thousands of clones, nearly 90% found once; its top ten account for over 2%.

The receptor's source is a person between 18 and 65 years old who received the Ad26.COV2.S COVID-19 vaccine or a placebo. Source: peripheral blood, taken in a trial of Ad26.COV2.S vaccine versus placebo. This chain links TRBV7-2 with TRBJ1-4; D is uncertain. The CDR3 bases are TGTGCCAGCAGCGCGACACCGCTTAATGAAAAACTGTTTTTT. It specifies CASSATPLNEKLFF.